This T cell receptor (beta chain) was captured by sequencing in a study of blood T cell repertoires in COVID-19. The wider study: Sites across the United States, Italy and Spain contributed samples from acute and convalescent COVID-19. Sources were T cells, B-cell-depleted T cells, or PBMCs; the material itself was cDNA or gDNA.

Generated by immunoSEQ multiplex PCR, the TCRdb table keeps only in-frame clones and is missing some. The table shows some 120,000 clones, with roughly nine tenths occurring only once. The TCR sequence derives from a man between 45 and 60 years old with active COVID-19. Sequencing was done on a sample of peripheral blood.

The CDR3 protein is CASSFRETQYF. Here the CDR3 DNA reads TGTGCCAGCAGTTTTAGAGAGACCCAGTACTTC. The V and J genes are TRBV12-3 or TRBV12-4 and TRBJ2-5; the D is unclear. V shed 3 bases and J shed 4 bases, with 3 bases lying between them. CDR3 size: 11 residues.